This T cell receptor beta chain came from a study of shared clonotypes between healthy human individuals (TCRdb year 2020). Background on the whole study: A few men and two women, aged 18 to 49 years, made up the cohort. For each donor, CD4 naive and CD4 memory were each run on three plates, CD8 naive on two plates, and CD8 memory on one plate. Blood TCR repertoires of about 5 healthy adults were deeply sequenced to estimate repertoire size and the extent of clonotype sharing between individuals. To increase sequencing depth and limit assay-specific biases, different laboratories used diverse techniques to prepare libraries and sequence TCR repertoires. Between about 0.9 and 9 billion PBMCs per donor were obtained by leukapheresis.

What the authors observed across the whole study: Estimated clonotype richness was generally larger for naive than for memory subsets. Compared with non-shared clonotypes, clonotypes shared by all four sorted-subset donors had higher generation probabilities. Sampling was restricted to blood, and TCR repertoires in tissues likely differ from the TCR repertoires found in blood. Pairwise subsampling indicated that sequencing depth was expected to affect the degree of clonotype sharing among donors. Because the study included only a small number of donors, the genetic and exposure-history diversity represented was limited. About 5% of naive CD4, 3.5% of naive CD8, approximately 2% of memory CD4, and approximately 0.39% of memory CD8 clonotypes were shared across several donors. Even with the large sequencing depth, rarefaction of the sorted-subset datasets indicated that sequencing was incomplete.

In the case of this clone: Its binding antigen is unknown. No base quality information exists; no much larger clone differs at one position.

TCR CDR3 regions were amplified from genomic DNA by multiplex PCR using the deep immunoSEQ assay. Extracted genomic DNA from each cell subset was distributed evenly across all wells of several immunoSEQ 96-well plates, and each plate was treated as a replicate. For sorted subsets, about 220 ng of genomic DNA, equivalent to roughly 30,000 T cell genomes, went into each replicate PCR. Purified libraries were measured with a Qubit 3.0 fluorometer, size-checked on a Bioanalyzer 2100, and measured again with the KAPA Library Quantification kit. Every immunoSEQ 96-well plate was sequenced on a dedicated single-read 150-cycle Illumina NextSeq 550 flow cell. The paper's processing steps were these. The immunoSEQ output contained only junctional sequences without quality scores, so filtering could not match that applied to full-length reads. Sequences were annotated with PyIR, a Python wrapper for IgBLAST v1.9, using IMGT germline references to assign V/J genes and CDR3. Reads with weak V/J assignments (E-value above 1e-6), missing CDR3, stop codons, out-of-frame junctions, or ambiguous translated residues were removed. A V3J clonotype was defined by an identical inferred V gene, J gene, and CDR3 amino acid sequence. The percentage overlap between two repertoires was calculated by dividing the number of shared unique clonotypes by the size of the smaller repertoire. RTK rarefaction, the Chao1 estimator, and Recon v2.1 estimates of unobserved clonotypes were used to assess repertoire richness. For all TCRbeta clonotypes obtained by the gDNA method from a handful of donors, generation probabilities were computed with OLGA. The clones in this table, taken by TCRdb from immuneACCESS, are in-frame only. Not every clone is retained; where verified, under half of the shortfall comes from an unresolved V gene, and the cause of the rest is unknown. Clonal size and the V and J genes are those of that table, whereas D and trimming came from the DNA. Recorded for this sample are approximately 2,300,000 clones; about 90% of them occurred a single time. Of the sample, around 0.35% falls within the top ten clones.

The donors were healthy, HIV-negative adults with no recently reported acute infections or vaccinations. Every donor was a Caucasian adult living in Nashville, Tennessee, USA. Magnetic negative selection was used to enrich CD4+ T cells, after which naive cells were positively selected on CD45RA and the negative fraction became the memory subset. Blood was obtained by leukapheresis, after which PBMCs were separated by Ficoll-Histopaque density gradient centrifugation and cryopreserved in liquid nitrogen vapor phase. Analytical flow cytometry was used to check the purity and quantity of every magnetically sorted T cell population. Genomic DNA was isolated from every sorted fraction and measured by UV absorbance on a Nanodrop 2000c. Taken from cysteine to phenylalanine, the CDR3 has 15 residues. The read is trimmed to its CDR3 DNA, 45 bases read in frame from base 1. Trimming costs V 10 bases and J 0 bases, and their ends lie 15 bases apart. CDR1 and CDR2, looked up from the germline V gene, are MNHNS and SASEGT.

Sequenced input: naive CD4+ T cells from PBMCs. The cell subset or site label, read with the paper, signifies: CD45RA+ positively selected. The V gene is TRBV6-1 and the J gene is TRBJ2-2, with the identity of the D gene unclear. The sequence derives from a man in his late teens or twenties in good health. Some clones in this sample may be carry-over from other donors' samples. The DNA reads TGTGCCATAACCTCCAGGACGGCGAACACCGGGGAGCTGTTTTTT. This translates into CAITSRTANTGELFF.